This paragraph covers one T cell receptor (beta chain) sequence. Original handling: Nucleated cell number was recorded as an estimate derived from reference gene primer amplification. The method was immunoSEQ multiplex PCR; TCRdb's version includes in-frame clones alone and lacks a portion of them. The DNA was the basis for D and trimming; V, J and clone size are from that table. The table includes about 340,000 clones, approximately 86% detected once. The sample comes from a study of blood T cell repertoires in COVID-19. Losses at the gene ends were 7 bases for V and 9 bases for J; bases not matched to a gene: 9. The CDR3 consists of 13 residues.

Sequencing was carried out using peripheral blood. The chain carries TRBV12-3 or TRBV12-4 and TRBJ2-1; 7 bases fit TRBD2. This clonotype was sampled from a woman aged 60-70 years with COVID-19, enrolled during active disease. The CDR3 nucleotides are TGTGCCAGCAACAACGGGGGAGGGAGTGAGCAGTTCTTC. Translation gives CASNNGGGSEQFF.